A selection of T cell receptor beta chains follows, all from one sample in a study of T cells expressing NK-cell markers. Following a re-call of the 5' RACE reads, TCRdb has one entry per CDR3 protein and lacks DNA. The sample's table shows just under 150,000 distinct CDR3 sequences. Sequencing was carried out using blood T cells: a sorted CD56 or NKG2C T cell subset, CD4+ or CD8+ T cells, or bulk PBMC T cells (not recorded which). Source of these receptors: a man between 18 and 35 years old in good health. Both conserved end residues are part of each CDR3. Each record gives: J gene, V gene, CDR3 protein.

J: TRBJ2-5; V: TRBV5-1; CDR3: CASSLEASGETQYF
J: TRBJ1-1; V: TRBV11-2; CDR3: CASSFDGPPGVGIGAFF
J: TRBJ1-2; V: TRBV12-3/TRBV12-4; CDR3: CASGQSNYGYTF
J: TRBJ2-2; V: TRBV6-6; CDR3: CASSRDSGELFF
J: TRBJ2-1; V: TRBV7-9; CDR3: CASSRGTVGAGEFF
J: TRBJ1-5; V: TRBV6-2/TRBV6-3; CDR3: CASTLTGASNQPQHF
J: TRBJ2-1; V: TRBV6-6; CDR3: CASSYLGSNEQFF
J: TRBJ2-1; V: TRBV12-3/TRBV12-4; CDR3: CASSLSGRGDNEQFF
J: TRBJ2-7; V: TRBV30; CDR3: CAWSVRSDYEQYF
J: TRBJ2-3; V: TRBV11-2; CDR3: CASSLGITTTDTQYF
J: TRBJ2-5; V: TRBV6-2/TRBV6-3; CDR3: CASTLQRVETQYF
J: TRBJ2-2; V: TRBV5-1; CDR3: CASSLIGTGLNTGELFF
J: TRBJ2-2; V: TRBV14; CDR3: CASSQDLTGELFF
J: TRBJ2-5; V: TRBV12-3/TRBV12-4; CDR3: CATSLGLEQETQYF
J: TRBJ2-7; V: TRBV5-1; CDR3: CASSRTSGSYEQYF
J: TRBJ2-2; V: TRBV13; CDR3: CASTSSTGSMGTGELFF
J: TRBJ2-5; V: TRBV12-3/TRBV12-4; CDR3: CASSVGETQYF
J: TRBJ1-6; V: TRBV7-6; CDR3: CASSLGQDDNSPLHF
J: TRBJ1-2; V: TRBV5-1; CDR3: CASRTRDTNYGYTF
J: TRBJ2-1; V: TRBV4-1; CDR3: CASSQPPAGGPKDEQFF
J: TRBJ2-1; V: TRBV29-1; CDR3: CSVDGTSGSYNEQFF
J: TRBJ2-1; V: TRBV4-2; CDR3: CASAEDVAGTDEQFF
J: TRBJ1-1; V: TRBV27; CDR3: CASSLSLQNEAFF
J: TRBJ2-1; V: TRBV7-6; CDR3: CASSLTVAGDNEQFF
J: TRBJ2-5; V: TRBV10-2; CDR3: CASSNPSGRALETQYF
J: TRBJ2-3; V: TRBV7-9; CDR3: CASKGQIMTDTQYF
J: TRBJ2-1; V: TRBV4-2; CDR3: CASSQDVLAGGPSDEQFF
J: TRBJ2-1; V: TRBV18; CDR3: CASSPMATYNEQFF
J: TRBJ2-7; V: TRBV20-1; CDR3: CSVRTGDSYEQYF
J: TRBJ1-3; V: TRBV6-5; CDR3: CASSFPRTFGGNTIYF
J: TRBJ2-1; V: TRBV20-1; CDR3: CSAPGTSDYNEQFF
J: TRBJ2-1; V: TRBV2; CDR3: CASRGTSGVSYNEQFF
J: TRBJ1-2; V: TRBV6-1; CDR3: CASSERQGYGYTF
J: TRBJ2-3; V: TRBV12-3/TRBV12-4; CDR3: CASSSRVTSTDTQYF